This T cell receptor beta chain was found in a study of CD4 T cell repertoires in COVID-19. Study-wide results and caveats: SARS-CoV and/or HKU1 spike cultures shared between roughly 7 and 25% of SARS-CoV-2 clonotypes. Two or all three memory subsets shared several highly expanded SARS-CoV-2-reactive clonotypes.

Sequencing was done directly on freshly isolated, uncultured memory T cells. For this clone: Its antigen is as yet unknown.

The method was immunoSEQ multiplex PCR; TCRdb's version includes in-frame clones alone and lacks a portion of them. The repertoire consists of approximately 75,000 clones, with roughly four fifths occurring once and the leading ten covering about 0.61%. The TCR was taken from a human donor who had COVID-19. Sequenced material: CD4+ T cells from peripheral blood, taken after recovery from COVID-19.

The CDR3 coding sequence is TGTGCCAGCAGCTCCCCGGGACACAGCTCTGGGGCCAACGTCCTGACTTTC. Translating it yields CASSSPGHSSGANVLTF. The chain uses TRBV3-1 (or the pseudogene TRBV3-2) and TRBJ2-6; tentatively, D is TRBD1 (6 bases). Trimming left V 5 bases short and J 0 bases short, with 14 bases between. The V gene's germline CDR1 is LGHDT and CDR2 YNNKEL (reference sequence). The CDR3 covers 17 residues.